The rows below give T cell receptor beta chains drawn from one sample of a study of blood T cell repertoires in COVID-19. Profiled with immunoSEQ multiplex PCR; TCRdb holds only in-frame clones, not every one. This sample has about 160,000 clones, with more than 80% found just once. The sequenced material came from peripheral blood. These receptors were collected from a woman aged 55 to 70 with COVID-19, enrolled during active disease. The CDR3 runs from the conserved cysteine through the conserved F or W. A D gene is named only where the DNA matches it firmly. Where a row states a size, it is once, few, many or the class of an expanded clone; other rows omit it.

CDR3aa: CASSDLGTRLGTDTQYF; CDR3nt: TGTGCCAGCAGTGATCTCGGGACACGGCTAGGCACAGATACGCAGTATTTT; d_gene: NA; v_gene: TRBV6-1; abundance: once; j_gene: TRBJ2-3
CDR3aa: CAISRQGSYEQYF; CDR3nt: TGTGCCATCAGTAGACAGGGTAGCTACGAGCAGTACTTC; d_gene: TRBD1; v_gene: TRBV10-3; abundance: NA; j_gene: TRBJ2-7
CDR3aa: CASSPGGNQPQHF; CDR3nt: TGTGCCAGCTCACCGGGCGGCAATCAGCCCCAGCATTTT; d_gene: NA; v_gene: TRBV18; abundance: NA; j_gene: TRBJ1-5
CDR3aa: CASSSTSGGSYNEQFF; CDR3nt: TGCGCCAGCAGCTCCACCTCGGGGGGCTCCTACAATGAGCAGTTCTTC; d_gene: TRBD2; v_gene: TRBV5-1; abundance: NA; j_gene: TRBJ2-1
CDR3aa: CASSLRAGTNEKLFF; CDR3nt: TGTGCCAGCAGCTTAAGGGCAGGGACTAATGAAAAACTGTTTTTT; d_gene: NA; v_gene: TRBV7-2; abundance: NA; j_gene: TRBJ1-4
CDR3aa: CASSVQLSGANVLTF; CDR3nt: TGTGCCAGCAGCGTACAGCTATCTGGGGCCAACGTCCTGACTTTC; d_gene: NA; v_gene: TRBV7-2; abundance: NA; j_gene: TRBJ2-6
CDR3aa: CASSQGGPTNDQPQHF; CDR3nt: TGTGCCAGCAGCCAAGGCGGGCCCACAAACGATCAGCCCCAGCATTTT; d_gene: NA; v_gene: TRBV3-1/TRBV3-2; abundance: NA; j_gene: TRBJ1-5
CDR3aa: CASNPPGANTEAFF; CDR3nt: TGTGCCAGTAACCCTCCAGGGGCAAACACTGAAGCTTTCTTT; d_gene: NA; v_gene: TRBV19; abundance: NA; j_gene: TRBJ1-1
CDR3aa: CASSGGLAGGPSSGELFF; CDR3nt: TGTGCCAGCAGCGGTGGGCTAGCGGGGGGGCCCTCTTCCGGGGAGCTGTTTTTT; d_gene: TRBD2; v_gene: TRBV9; abundance: NA; j_gene: TRBJ2-2
CDR3aa: CASSFYGADQPQHF; CDR3nt: TGTGCCAGCAGCTTTTACGGCGCGGATCAGCCCCAGCATTTT; d_gene: NA; v_gene: TRBV7-2; abundance: NA; j_gene: TRBJ1-5
CDR3aa: CASSDGADREKLFF; CDR3nt: TGCGCCAGCAGTGACGGAGCAGACCGGGAAAAACTGTTTTTT; d_gene: NA; v_gene: TRBV10-2; abundance: NA; j_gene: TRBJ1-4
CDR3aa: CASSLEGLNNEQFF; CDR3nt: TGTGCCAGCAGCCTAGAGGGCTTAAACAATGAGCAGTTCTTC; d_gene: NA; v_gene: TRBV11-2; abundance: NA; j_gene: TRBJ2-1
CDR3aa: CASSRAGHNEKLFF; CDR3nt: TGTGCCAGCAGCCGCGCGGGGCATAATGAAAAACTGTTTTTT; d_gene: NA; v_gene: TRBV7-2; abundance: NA; j_gene: TRBJ1-4
CDR3aa: CASSIQGLGTEAFF; CDR3nt: TGTGCCAGTAGTATACAGGGGCTGGGGACTGAAGCTTTCTTT; d_gene: NA; v_gene: TRBV19; abundance: NA; j_gene: TRBJ1-1
CDR3aa: CASSQDRGWEAFF; CDR3nt: TGTGCCAGCAGCCAAGATCGAGGCTGGGAAGCTTTCTTT; d_gene: NA; v_gene: TRBV3-1/TRBV3-2; abundance: NA; j_gene: TRBJ1-1
CDR3aa: CASSLRGHSSPLHF; CDR3nt: TGTGCCAGCAGCTTAAGGGGACATAGTTCACCCCTCCACTTT; d_gene: NA; v_gene: TRBV7-8; abundance: NA; j_gene: TRBJ1-6
CDR3aa: CASTPVGRQETQYF; CDR3nt: TGTGCCAGCACGCCCGTGGGGCGCCAAGAGACCCAGTACTTC; d_gene: NA; v_gene: TRBV25-1; abundance: NA; j_gene: TRBJ2-5
CDR3aa: CASSTDRGAGTEAFF; CDR3nt: TGTGCCAGTAGTACGGACAGGGGCGCGGGCACTGAAGCTTTCTTT; d_gene: TRBD1; v_gene: TRBV19; abundance: NA; j_gene: TRBJ1-1
CDR3aa: CASSRSVRRVLWGGPTNNSPLHF; CDR3nt: TGTGCCAGCAGCCGATCAGTCCGCCGTGTACTATGGGGGGGACCTACAAATAATTCACCCCTCCACTTT; d_gene: NA; v_gene: TRBV3-1/TRBV3-2; abundance: NA; j_gene: TRBJ1-6
CDR3aa: CASSLGQGASGYTF; CDR3nt: TGTGCCAGCAGCCTCGGACAGGGGGCAAGTGGCTACACCTTC; d_gene: TRBD1; v_gene: TRBV7-2; abundance: NA; j_gene: TRBJ1-2
CDR3aa: CASSVGSLAGNTIYF; CDR3nt: TGTGCCAGCAGCGTGGGGAGCTTAGCTGGAAACACCATATATTTT; d_gene: NA; v_gene: TRBV9; abundance: NA; j_gene: TRBJ1-3
CDR3aa: CASSLTRRNQDTQYF; CDR3nt: TGTGCCAGCAGCCTGACTAGACGGAATCAAGATACGCAGTATTTT; d_gene: NA; v_gene: TRBV6-5; abundance: NA; j_gene: TRBJ2-3
CDR3aa: CASSLVLGTVLEAFF; CDR3nt: TGTGCCAGCAGCTTAGTGTTGGGGACAGTACTTGAAGCTTTCTTT; d_gene: TRBD1; v_gene: TRBV7-2; abundance: NA; j_gene: TRBJ1-1
CDR3aa: CASSEAGVPRDEKLFF; CDR3nt: TGTGCCAGCAGCGAAGCGGGGGTCCCGAGGGATGAAAAACTGTTTTTT; d_gene: NA; v_gene: TRBV9; abundance: NA; j_gene: TRBJ1-4
CDR3aa: CSVVAQGKNEKLFF; CDR3nt: TGCAGCGTTGTGGCCCAGGGGAAGAATGAAAAACTGTTTTTT; d_gene: NA; v_gene: TRBV29-1; abundance: NA; j_gene: TRBJ1-4
CDR3aa: CASSLLGLGTDTQYF; CDR3nt: TGTGCCAGCAGCTTATTGGGACTTGGCACAGATACGCAGTATTTT; d_gene: NA; v_gene: TRBV7-9; abundance: NA; j_gene: TRBJ2-3
CDR3aa: CASSKFRDRQETQYF; CDR3nt: TGTGCCAGCTCCAAATTCCGGGACAGACAAGAGACCCAGTACTTC; d_gene: TRBD1; v_gene: TRBV18; abundance: NA; j_gene: TRBJ2-5
CDR3aa: CASSQDEDTATSGNTIYF; CDR3nt: TGCGCCAGCAGCCAAGATGAGGATACTGCTACCTCTGGAAACACCATATATTTT; d_gene: NA; v_gene: TRBV4-3; abundance: NA; j_gene: TRBJ1-3
CDR3aa: CASSINVRNTEAFF; CDR3nt: TGTGCCAGTAGTATAAATGTCAGGAACACTGAAGCTTTCTTT; d_gene: NA; v_gene: TRBV19; abundance: NA; j_gene: TRBJ1-1
CDR3aa: CASSLRTGTNEKLFF; CDR3nt: TGTGCCAGCAGCCTGCGGACAGGGACTAATGAAAAACTGTTTTTT; d_gene: TRBD1; v_gene: TRBV3-1/TRBV3-2; abundance: NA; j_gene: TRBJ1-4
CDR3aa: CASTRSDRLNEKLFF; CDR3nt: TGCGCCAGCACCCGATCCGACAGGCTTAATGAAAAACTGTTTTTT; d_gene: NA; v_gene: TRBV23-1; abundance: NA; j_gene: TRBJ1-4
CDR3aa: CASSKGQGDTF; CDR3nt: TGTGCCAGCAGCAAGGGACAGGGTGACACCTTC; d_gene: TRBD1; v_gene: TRBV7-9; abundance: once; j_gene: TRBJ1-2
CDR3aa: CASRGRTYEKLFF; CDR3nt: TGCGCCAGCAGGGGGCGCACCTATGAAAAACTGTTTTTT; d_gene: NA; v_gene: TRBV4-1; abundance: once; j_gene: TRBJ1-4
CDR3aa: CASSVGVLPRTEAFF; CDR3nt: TGTGCCAGCAGCGTGGGTGTCCTACCGAGGACTGAAGCTTTCTTT; d_gene: NA; v_gene: TRBV9; abundance: NA; j_gene: TRBJ1-1
CDR3aa: CASSVQGQANTEAFF; CDR3nt: TGTGCCAGCAGCGTACAGGGACAGGCGAACACTGAAGCTTTCTTT; d_gene: TRBD1; v_gene: TRBV9; abundance: NA; j_gene: TRBJ1-1
CDR3aa: CASSLGGGNTGELFF; CDR3nt: TGTGCCAGCAGCTTGGGAGGGGGGAACACCGGGGAGCTGTTTTTT; d_gene: NA; v_gene: TRBV11-2; abundance: once; j_gene: TRBJ2-2
CDR3aa: CASSPLSGGASGELFF; CDR3nt: TGTGCCAGCAGCCCATTAAGCGGGGGGGCCTCCGGGGAGCTGTTTTTT; d_gene: TRBD2; v_gene: TRBV11-2; abundance: NA; j_gene: TRBJ2-2
CDR3aa: CTSSLAAGEETQYF; CDR3nt: TGCACCAGCAGCTTGGCCGCAGGGGAGGAGACCCAGTACTTC; d_gene: NA; v_gene: TRBV5-1; abundance: NA; j_gene: TRBJ2-5
CDR3aa: CSATDRNYGYTF; CDR3nt: TGCAGTGCTACTGACAGGAACTATGGCTACACCTTC; d_gene: NA; v_gene: TRBV20-1; abundance: NA; j_gene: TRBJ1-2